The 21 T cell receptor beta chains presented below share a single source sample, sequenced in a study of blood T cell repertoires in COVID-19. Sequencing used immunoSEQ multiplex PCR; TCRdb keeps in-frame clones, though not all of them. This table holds 250,000 to 350,000 clones, approximately 84% found once. Sequenced: peripheral blood. These receptors were taken from a human donor with COVID-19, enrolled during active disease. The donor label of this sample is uncertain.

This clone was seen only once. The V call is TRBV7-3, the J call TRBJ1-5; 9 positions agree with TRBD1. CDR1 is SGHTA, CDR2 FQGTGA, per germline. The CDR3 sequence is 14 residues long. V lost 3 bases, J lost 11 bases, and 8 bases stayed unmatched. The CDR3 reads CASSFNLGQGTQHF. CDR3 nucleotides: TGTGCCAGCAGCTTTAACCTGGGACAGGGAACCCAGCATTTT. Complete variable domain (other parts from reference TRBV7-3 and TRBJ1-5): GAGVSQTPSNKVTEKGKYVELRCDPISGHTALYWYRQSLGQGPEFLIYFQGTGAADDSGLPNDRFFAVRPEGSVSTLKIQRTERGDSAVYLCASSFNLGQGTQHFGDGTRLSIL.

The V call is TRBV28, the J call TRBJ1-1; TRBD1 agrees at 7 bases. Looked up from germline, CDR1 is MDHEN and CDR2 is SYDVKM. V dropped 9 bases and J dropped 1; count of bases not matched to a gene: 17. The CDR3 is 17 residues long. CDR3 sequence reads: CASLKGGLVLANTEAFF. In DNA, the CDR3 is TGTGCCAGTTTAAAAGGGGGCTTGGTCCTTGCGAACACTGAAGCTTTCTTT.

The rearrangement uses TRBV30 and TRBJ1-2; no firm D call. The V gene lost 2 bases and the J gene lost 2 bases, with 6 bases spanning the gap. This CDR3 region has 12 residues. Germline loops: CDR1 GTSNPN, CDR2 SVGIG (reference sequence). This CDR3 reads CAWSIVNYGYTF. DNA of the CDR3: TGTGCCTGGAGTATAGTAAACTATGGCTACACCTTC.

V gene TRBV28 combines with J gene TRBJ2-3; possible D gene TRBD2, 5 bases. Germline-derived CDR1 and CDR2 are MDHEN and SYDVKM. CDR3 length equals 14 residues. Between the trimmed V and J ends, which lost 3 bases and 1 base, there was a span of 8 bases. The CDR3 DNA sequence: TGTGCCAGCAGTTTTCTTAGCGGCACAGATACGCAGTATTTT. This encodes CASSFLSGTDTQYF. Filled out from reference TRBV28 and TRBJ2-3, the complete variable domain reads DVKVTQSSRYLVKRTGEKVFLECVQDMDHENMFWYRQDPGLGLRLIYFSYDVKMKEKGDIPEGYSVSREKKERFSLILESASTNQTSMYLCASSFLSGTDTQYFGPGTRLTVL.

This clone was observed a handful of times. V and J are TRBV6-5 and TRBJ2-2; D call uncertain. CDR1 is MNHEY and CDR2 is SVGAGI in the germline V gene. This CDR3 contains 14 residues. V was clipped by 7 bases and J by 0 bases, with 9 bases between them. Written as DNA, the CDR3 is TGTGCCAGCAATGGCGGTTCGAACACCGGGGAGCTGTTTTTT. Residues: CASNGGSNTGELFF.

The sample holds a few counts of this clone. The gene calls are TRBV29-1 and TRBJ1-2; 8 bases line up with TRBD1. With V trimmed by 6 bases and J by 2 bases, 8 bases remained unmatched. Germline loops: CDR1 SQVTM, CDR2 ANQGSEA. This CDR3 region has 14 residues. In DNA, the CDR3 is TGCAGCGTGTCGGCGCGACAGGGGAACTATGGCTACACCTTC. It is translated as CSVSARQGNYGYTF.

The rearrangement links TRBV19 to TRBJ1-5; no clear D. Germline CDR1 reads LNHDA; CDR2 reads SQIVND (reference sequence). The CDR3 covers 14 residues. V lost 1 base and J 1 base, leaving 5 bases between the germline ends. The CDR3 DNA is TGTGCCAGTAGTATAGTCTCGAGCAATCAGCCCCAGCATTTT. Translated: CASSIVSSNQPQHF.

The V gene is TRBV7-3, the J gene TRBJ2-2, with D perhaps TRBD2 (6 bases). Deletions cut 1 base from V and 3 bases from J, with 15 bases between. CDR1 SGHTA and CDR2 FQGTGA come from the germline V gene. This CDR3 has 17 residues. CDR3 sequence: CASSLILLAVDTGELFF. As DNA, the CDR3 is TGTGCCAGCAGCTTAATTCTACTAGCCGTGGACACCGGGGAGCTGTTTTTT. Supplemented by reference TRBV7-3 and TRBJ2-2, the full variable domain reads GAGVSQTPSNKVTEKGKYVELRCDPISGHTALYWYRQSLGQGPEFLIYFQGTGAADDSGLPNDRFFAVRPEGSVSTLKIQRTERGDSAVYLCASSLILLAVDTGELFFGEGSRLTVL.

The chain carries TRBV28 and TRBJ2-2; D perhaps matches TRBD1 (5 bases). This CDR3 comprises 15 residues. V was trimmed by 2 bases and J by 3 bases, leaving 10 bases between them. The germline V gene has CDR1 MDHEN and CDR2 SYDVKM. The CDR3 protein is CASSLEGVDTGELFF. The DNA of the CDR3 is TGTGCCAGCAGTTTAGAAGGGGTGGACACCGGGGAGCTGTTTTTT.

The chain is built from TRBV6-5 and TRBJ2-7; TRBD2 is a possible D gene (6 bases). Trimming stripped 3 bases from V and 3 bases from J, with 12 bases between. The length of the CDR3 is 14 residues. Per germline, CDR1 MNHEY and CDR2 SVGAGI. The CDR3 bases are TGTGCCAGCAGTTATTCGGAGGGGTACTACGAGCAGTACTTC. Amino acids: CASSYSEGYYEQYF.

The chain uses TRBV6-5 and TRBJ1-2, with no clear D. V lost 5 bases and J 1 base, leaving 8 bases between the germline ends. From germline, CDR1 is MNHEY and CDR2 SVGAGI. The CDR3 is made up of 13 amino acids. This CDR3 is CASSRQINYGYTF. CDR3 bases: TGTGCCAGCAGTCGACAAATTAACTATGGCTACACCTTC.

Only a few counts were recorded for this clone. The rearrangement joins TRBV19 to TRBJ1-2, with D unclear. Germline CDR1 and CDR2: LNHDA and SQIVND (reference sequence). V gave up 7 bases and J gave up 0 bases, with 9 bases separating them. The CDR3 length is 13 residues. The CDR3 loop is CASKLDPNYGYTF. The CDR3 DNA sequence: TGTGCCAGTAAACTCGATCCTAACTATGGCTACACCTTC.

The J gene is TRBJ1-1, the V gene TRBV5-6; tentative D call: TRBD1 (6 bases). Trimming pared 4 bases from V and 4 bases from J, leaving 11 bases between. Germline V CDR1 and CDR2: SGHDT, YYEEEE. The CDR3 length is 13 residues. In nucleotides, the CDR3 is TGTGCCAGCAGCGTGCTAGGGGGCACTGAAGCTTTCTTT. It yields the protein CASSVLGGTEAFF.

This clone appeared a single time. The chain carries TRBV28 and TRBJ1-1, with 8 bases that match TRBD1. V lost 5 bases to trimming and J lost 2 bases; unmatched junction nucleotides: 7. This CDR3 is built from 15 residues. CDR1 is MDHEN and CDR2 is SYDVKM in the germline V gene. The CDR3 is CASSPGTGYNTEAFF. The CDR3 DNA is TGTGCCAGCAGTCCCGGGACAGGCTATAACACTGAAGCTTTCTTT.

The V gene is TRBV7-3, the J gene TRBJ1-1, with a possible D match to TRBD1 (5 bases). Germline values: CDR1 SGHTA, CDR2 FQGTGA. The CDR3 consists of 14 residues. The V gene lost 4 bases and the J gene lost 7 bases, with 16 bases spanning the gap. CDR3 in amino acids: CASSSRGDGGEAFF. CDR3 DNA sequence: TGTGCCAGCAGCTCGAGAGGGGACGGGGGTGAAGCTTTCTTT.

J is TRBJ1-4 and V is TRBV28; tentative D call: TRBD1 (5 bases). CDR1 and CDR2 from the germline V gene are MDHEN and SYDVKM. The length of the CDR3 is 15 residues. Trimming removed 5 bases from V and 8 bases from J, with 18 bases in between. In nucleotides, the CDR3 is TGTGCCAGCAGTGTTCAACTTTCGACAGTAGAAAAACTGTTTTTT. Its protein product is CASSVQLSTVEKLFF.

The chain employs TRBV20-1 and TRBJ1-2, with TRBD1 as a possible D gene (5 bases). V dropped 6 bases and J dropped 8 bases, with 13 bases sitting between them. The CDR3 extends over 11 amino acids. The germline gives CDR1 DFQATT, CDR2 SNEGSKA (reference sequence). The CDR3 loop reads CSAPRGQGYTF. The CDR3, as DNA: TGCAGTGCCCCCAGAGGACAAGGCTACACCTTC.

V gene TRBV7-9 combines with J gene TRBJ1-2, with 12 bases lining up with TRBD1. The CDR3 is made up of 16 amino acids. The junction had 12 bases not matched to a gene; V was cut back by 6 bases and J by 7 bases. The V gene's germline CDR1 is SEHNR and CDR2 FQNEAQ (reference sequence). This CDR3 reads CASRTGTGGEEVGYTF. The DNA of the CDR3 is TGTGCCAGCAGGACCGGGACAGGGGGCGAAGAGGTTGGCTACACCTTC.

The genes are TRBV6-1 and TRBJ1-2; D perhaps matches TRBD1 (6 bases). Germline CDR1 and CDR2: MNHNS and SASEGT. V lost 2 bases and J 7 bases, leaving 29 bases between the germline ends. CDR3 size: 19 residues. CDR3 sequence (DNA): TGTGCCAGCAGTGAAAGAGGGGCGGACAGCCTCTATACTATCCGTGGCTACACCTTC. The encoded protein is CASSERGADSLYTIRGYTF.

The rearrangement joins TRBV9 to TRBJ2-1; no clear D gene. Trimming pared 0 bases from V and 0 bases from J, leaving 10 bases between. CDR3 size: 16 residues. Germline V gives CDR1 SGDLS, CDR2 YYNGEE. CDR3 sequence reads: CASSVESDSSYNEQFF. Written as DNA, the CDR3 is TGTGCCAGCAGCGTAGAGTCCGACTCCTCCTACAATGAGCAGTTCTTC.

The genes are TRBV4-3 and TRBJ2-7; D not certain. V was cut by 0 bases and J by 3 bases, with 15 bases left in between. CDR1 and CDR2 (germline): LGHNA, YSLEER. This CDR3 comprises 16 residues. Written as DNA, the CDR3 is TGCGCCAGCAGCCAAGATCAGGAACTCGGCAACTACGAGCAGTACTTC. Translated: CASSQDQELGNYEQYF.